This TCR beta chain derives from a study of CD8 T cells in ankylosing spondylitis. General study findings and limits: The study looked at matched synovial fluid samples from ankylosing spondylitis patients. Disease-linked clones were reported to be significantly enriched there. Seemingly distinctive of ankylosing spondylitis blood was a TCR beta motif formed by eight highly homologous variants.

There are many counts of this clonotype. The antigen is undetermined. Preparation of TCR beta libraries was done by quantitative 5'-RACE with molecular barcodes. TCRdb reprocessed the 5' RACE reads via MiXCR and lists one record per CDR3 protein. The repertoire includes 200,000 to 250,000 distinct CDR3 sequences, around a tenth of them detected once, and 6.8% sits in the top ten. V was trimmed by 0 bases and J by 9 bases, leaving 19 bases between them. CDR1 and CDR2 (germline): SGHRS, YFSETQ. The CDR3 consists of 16 residues. The rearrangement uses TRBV5-1 and TRBJ2-1; D is undetermined. The specimen was blood, either unsorted or a sorted T cell fraction (not recorded which). The clonotype comes from a male donor with ankylosing spondylitis or in good health (not recorded which). This chain's CDR3 is CASSLAARTYTTEQFF. CDR3 nucleotides: TGCGCCAGCAGCTTGGCGGCCCGAACCTATACTACTGAGCAGTTCTTC.